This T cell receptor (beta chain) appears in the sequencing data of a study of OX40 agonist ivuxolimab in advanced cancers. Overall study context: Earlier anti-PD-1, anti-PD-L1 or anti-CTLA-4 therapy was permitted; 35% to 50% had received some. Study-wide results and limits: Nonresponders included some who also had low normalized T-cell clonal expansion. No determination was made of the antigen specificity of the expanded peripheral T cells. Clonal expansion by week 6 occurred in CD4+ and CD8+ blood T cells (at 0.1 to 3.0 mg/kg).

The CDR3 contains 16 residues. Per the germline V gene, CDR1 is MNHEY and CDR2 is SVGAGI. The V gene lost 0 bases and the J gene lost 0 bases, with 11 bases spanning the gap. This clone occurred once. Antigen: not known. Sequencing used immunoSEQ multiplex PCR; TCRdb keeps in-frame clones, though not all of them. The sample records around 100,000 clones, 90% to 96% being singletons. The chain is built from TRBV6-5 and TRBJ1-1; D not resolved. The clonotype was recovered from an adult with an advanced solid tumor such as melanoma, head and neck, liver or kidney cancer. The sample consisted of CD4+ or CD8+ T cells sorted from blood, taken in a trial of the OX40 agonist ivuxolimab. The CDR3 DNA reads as TGTGCCAGCAGTTACTCGCAAGTCAAGCTGAACACTGAAGCTTTCTTT. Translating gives CASSYSQVKLNTEAFF.